The next 13 T cell receptor beta chains were all read from a single sample in a study of CD8+ T cells in alopecia areata (dated by TCRdb to the late 2010s). The treatment or condition tag for this specimen amounts to: oral pan-JAK inhibitor, 5-10 mg twice daily. The library came from the immunoSEQ multiplex PCR assay. To provide template for TCR sequencing, every sample had RNA extracted and reverse transcribed into cDNA. Not all clones reach the TCRdb copy of this immuneACCESS table, which keeps in-frame sequences only. Checked studies attribute under half of the gap to unresolved V genes and leave the rest unexplained. In this sample the table shows roughly 200,000 clones, 35% to 40% of which occur a single time. About 0.48% of the sample lies in the top ten. This specimen consisted of CD4+ T cells sorted from blood, obtained at roughly week 30, from a patient treated with tofacitinib. Every receptor here comes from a human donor with alopecia areata.

V and J are TRBV4-1 and TRBJ2-3, with D tentatively TRBD2 (6 bases). Germline V gene sequence: CDR1 MGHRA, CDR2 YSYEKL. Trimming removed 4 bases at V and 0 bases at J, with 20 bases between. This CDR3 comprises 18 residues. In DNA, the CDR3 is TGCGCCAGCAGCCTCGGGGGTCTTAGGTCCGCTAGCACAGATACGCAGTATTTT. Its translation is CASSLGGLRSASTDTQYF.

This chain joins TRBV10-2 and TRBJ2-6; D possibly corresponds to TRBD1 (6 bases). Germline V gene lookup returns CDR1 WSHSY and CDR2 SAAADI. CDR3 length: 17 amino acids. With 8 bases removed from V and 0 bases from J, the gap between germline ends came to 17 bases. The CDR3 region has the DNA TGCGCCAGCCTATCAGGGGCAGTGTACTCTGGGGCCAACGTCCTGACTTTC. It translates to CASLSGAVYSGANVLTF.

J is TRBJ2-7 and V is TRBV19; 12 nucleotides align to TRBD2. The CDR3 spans 14 residues. Germline loops: CDR1 LNHDA, CDR2 SQIVND (reference sequence). J was trimmed by 3 bases and V by 4 bases; bases with no gene match: 1. The CDR3 DNA reads as TGTGCCAGTAGTACGACTAGCGGGGGCTACGAGCAGTACTTC. Translation: CASSTTSGGYEQYF.

Worth noting for this clone: The sample holds other DNA sequences that translate to the same CDR3. CDR3 loop: CASSLTANTEAFF. DNA for the CDR3: TGTGCCAGCAGCCTAACAGCGAACACTGAAGCTTTCTTT. This rearrangement joins TRBV7-9 to TRBJ1-1, with unresolved D. This CDR3 is 13 amino acids long. The germline CDR1 and CDR2 sequences are SEHNR and FQNEAQ (reference sequence). V was cut by 5 bases and J by 1 base, with 8 bases left in between.

There are a few counts of this clone. V and J are TRBV27 and TRBJ2-5, with D perhaps matching TRBD2 (5 bases). Deletions cut 0 bases from V and 1 base from J, with 9 bases between. Germline loops: CDR1 MNHEY, CDR2 SMNVEV (reference sequence). The CDR3 is 15 amino acids. CDR3 loop: CASSLSTKPQETQYF. Here the CDR3 DNA reads TGTGCCAGCAGTTTATCGACTAAACCCCAAGAGACCCAGTACTTC.

This clone was picked up a small number of times. The V call is TRBV30, the J call TRBJ2-3, with a weak D call TRBD2 (6 bases). Germline lookup yields CDR1 GTSNPN and CDR2 SVGIG (reference sequence). V was pared by 2 bases and J by 0 bases, with 24 bases between. The CDR3 contains 19 residues. The CDR3 here is CAWSPTVCRGLPSTDTQYF. The CDR3 DNA is TGTGCCTGGAGTCCCACTGTTTGCCGTGGACTACCTAGCACAGATACGCAGTATTTT.

V gene TRBV14 combines with J gene TRBJ2-1, with TRBD1 matching 10 bases. Germline lookup yields CDR1 SGHDN and CDR2 FVKESK. The CDR3 loop spans 15 amino acids. The trim removed 6 bases at V and 3 bases at J, leaving 5 bases unmatched. The CDR3 DNA reads as TGTGCCAGCAGAACCGGGACAGGGGACTACAATGAGCAGTTCTTC. Amino acid sequence: CASRTGTGDYNEQFF.

J is TRBJ1-5 and V is TRBV2; D unresolved. Per germline, CDR1 SNHLY and CDR2 FYNNEI. This CDR3 region has 16 residues. V shed 6 bases and J shed 0 bases, with 15 bases lying between them. The CDR3 reads CASSASRGYSNQPQHF. The CDR3 region has the DNA TGTGCCAGCAGCGCCTCGAGAGGGTATAGCAATCAGCCCCAGCATTTT.

This chain links TRBV5-1 with TRBJ2-1; TRBD1 matches at 9 bases. The V and J ends lost 0 bases and 15 bases, in that order; junction bases with no gene match: 7. The CDR3 loop spans 13 amino acids. Germline CDR1 is SGHRS and CDR2 is YFSETQ. CDR3 sequence reads: CASSLALGTGPFF. CDR3 sequence (DNA): TGCGCCAGCAGCTTGGCCCTTGGGACAGGGCCGTTCTTC.

This clone turned up a few times. V usage is TRBV7-9 and J usage is TRBJ2-7, with 8 bases fitting TRBD1. The CDR3 sequence is 14 residues long. Trimming took 1 base from V and 4 from J; bases not matched to a gene: 3. Looked up from germline, CDR1 is SEHNR and CDR2 is FQNEAQ (reference sequence). This chain's CDR3 is CASSLGDRRYEQYF. In DNA, the CDR3 is TGTGCCAGCAGCTTAGGGGACAGGCGGTACGAGCAGTACTTC.

At least ten counts were recorded for this clone. This chain joins TRBV10-2 and TRBJ1-6, with unresolved D. Germline values: CDR1 WSHSY, CDR2 SAAADI. V gave up 6 bases and J gave up 7 bases, with 10 bases separating them. This CDR3 has 13 amino acids. CDR3 sequence reads: CASRVQLNSPLHF. The CDR3, as DNA: TGCGCCAGCAGGGTGCAGTTAAATTCACCCCTCCACTTT.

This clone turned up a few times. The chain has TRBV11-2 and TRBJ2-4; 13 positions agree with TRBD2. Germline CDR1 and CDR2: SGHAT and FQNNGV. Germline trimming cut 6 bases from V and 8 bases from J; bases unmatched to any gene: 16. CDR3 length: 18 amino acids. The DNA for the CDR3 is TGTGCCAGCAGATCGATCCGGGGGACTAGCGGGAAAGTCGACATTCAGTACTTC. This codes for CASRSIRGTSGKVDIQYF.

A few counts support this clone. The rearrangement links TRBV7-2 to TRBJ2-3, with 8 bases fitting TRBD1. The CDR3 extends over 16 amino acids. The germline gives CDR1 SGHTA, CDR2 FQGNSA. The J segment lost 4 bases and the V segment lost 4 bases, leaving 10 bases of the junction unmatched. The CDR3 DNA sequence: TGTGCCAGCAGCTACAGGGGGGCCGAGGGTGCAGATACGCAGTATTTT. It yields the protein CASSYRGAEGADTQYF.